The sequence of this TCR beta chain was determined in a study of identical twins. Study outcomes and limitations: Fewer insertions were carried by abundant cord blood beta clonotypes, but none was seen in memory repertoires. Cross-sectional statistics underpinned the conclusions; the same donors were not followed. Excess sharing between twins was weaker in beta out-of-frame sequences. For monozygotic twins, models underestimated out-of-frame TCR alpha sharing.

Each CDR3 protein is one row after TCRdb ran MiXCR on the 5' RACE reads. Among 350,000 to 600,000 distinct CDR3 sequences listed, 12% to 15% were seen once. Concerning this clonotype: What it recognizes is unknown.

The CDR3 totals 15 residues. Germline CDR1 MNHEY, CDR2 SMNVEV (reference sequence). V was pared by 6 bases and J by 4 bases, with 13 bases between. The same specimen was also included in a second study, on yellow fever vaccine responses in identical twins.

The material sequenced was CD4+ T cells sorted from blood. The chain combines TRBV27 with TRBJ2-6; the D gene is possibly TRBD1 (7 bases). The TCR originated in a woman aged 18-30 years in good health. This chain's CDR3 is CASRGGGTGANVLTF. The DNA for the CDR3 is TGTGCCAGCAGAGGAGGGGGCACGGGGGCCAACGTCCTGACTTTC.